The entry below describes one T cell receptor (beta chain). The CDR3 sequence is 18 residues long. Germline trimming cut 4 bases from V and 6 bases from J; bases unmatched to any gene: 11. Germline CDR1 SGDLS, CDR2 YYNGEE. This sample was taken from a study of blood T cell repertoires in COVID-19. Study-level background: Samples came from the United States, Italy and Spain, spanning acute and convalescent COVID-19. In each case, the material was cDNA or gDNA derived from T cells, B-cell-depleted T cells, or PBMCs.

Original handling: Amplifying reference gene primers gave estimates of nucleated cell counts. Using immunoSEQ multiplex PCR, the repertoire was profiled, and TCRdb retains in-frame clones only, with some absent. The DNA gave D and trimming, while V, J and clone size come from that table. The data show roughly 150,000 clones, roughly 80% seen once. Sequenced: peripheral blood. This chain links TRBV9 with TRBJ2-2, with 14 positions matching TRBD2. This sequence was found in an elderly woman with acute or convalescent COVID-19. CDR3: CASSPRLAGGPFAGELFF. CDR3 bases: TGTGCCAGCAGCCCTCGACTAGCGGGGGGGCCTTTTGCCGGGGAGCTGTTTTTT.